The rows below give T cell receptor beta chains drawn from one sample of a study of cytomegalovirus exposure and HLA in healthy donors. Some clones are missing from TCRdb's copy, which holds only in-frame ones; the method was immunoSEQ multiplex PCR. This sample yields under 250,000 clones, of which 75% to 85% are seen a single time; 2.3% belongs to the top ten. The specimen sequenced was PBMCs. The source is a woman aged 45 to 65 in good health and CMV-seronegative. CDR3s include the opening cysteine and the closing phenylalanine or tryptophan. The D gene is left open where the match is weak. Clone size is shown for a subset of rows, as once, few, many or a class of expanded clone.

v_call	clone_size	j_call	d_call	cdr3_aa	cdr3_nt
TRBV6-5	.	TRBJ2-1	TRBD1	CASSSDRGPYNEQFF	TGTGCCAGCAGTTCCGACAGGGGGCCGTACAATGAGCAGTTCTTC
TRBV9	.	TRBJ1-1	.	CASSEPSLGLENTEAFF	TGTGCCAGCAGCGAGCCCTCCCTGGGACTCGAAAACACTGAAGCTTTCTTT
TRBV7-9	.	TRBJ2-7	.	CASSLAGARNEQYF	TGTGCCAGCAGCTTAGCGGGGGCGAGGAACGAGCAGTACTTC
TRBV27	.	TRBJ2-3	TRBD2	CASSLKSPGLAGVTDTQYF	TGTGCCAGCAGTTTAAAAAGCCCGGGACTAGCGGGGGTCACAGATACGCAGTATTTT
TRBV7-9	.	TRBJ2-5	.	CSSSLVGETQYF	TGTTCCAGCAGCTTAGTCGGGGAGACCCAGTACTTC
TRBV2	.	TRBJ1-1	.	CASSGGGAGPIRKAFF	TGTGCCAGCAGTGGGGGAGGAGCAGGGCCGATTCGGAAAGCTTTCTTT
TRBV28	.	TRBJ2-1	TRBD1	CASQRLTGGVRHEQFF	TGTGCCAGCCAACGCCTGACAGGGGGCGTCCGACATGAGCAGTTCTTC
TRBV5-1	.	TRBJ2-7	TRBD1	CASSTGGPITEQYF	TGCGCCAGCAGCACAGGGGGCCCTATAACCGAGCAGTACTTC
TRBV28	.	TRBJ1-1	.	CASTPLMGARNTEAFF	TGTGCCAGTACTCCTTTAATGGGGGCGAGGAACACTGAAGCTTTCTTT
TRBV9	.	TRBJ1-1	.	CASSAEGGRTEAFF	TGTGCCAGCAGCGCAGAGGGGGGGCGAACTGAAGCTTTCTTT
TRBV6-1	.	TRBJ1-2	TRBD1	CASSGYTGGVSYGYTF	TGTGCCAGCAGTGGTTATACAGGGGGCGTGAGCTATGGCTACACCTTC
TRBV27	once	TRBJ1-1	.	CASSLPRGGGTEAFF	TGTGCCAGCAGTTTACCCAGGGGTGGGGGTACTGAAGCTTTCTTT
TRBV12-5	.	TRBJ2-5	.	CASGLNREETQYF	TGTGCTAGTGGTTTGAACAGAGAAGAGACCCAGTACTTC